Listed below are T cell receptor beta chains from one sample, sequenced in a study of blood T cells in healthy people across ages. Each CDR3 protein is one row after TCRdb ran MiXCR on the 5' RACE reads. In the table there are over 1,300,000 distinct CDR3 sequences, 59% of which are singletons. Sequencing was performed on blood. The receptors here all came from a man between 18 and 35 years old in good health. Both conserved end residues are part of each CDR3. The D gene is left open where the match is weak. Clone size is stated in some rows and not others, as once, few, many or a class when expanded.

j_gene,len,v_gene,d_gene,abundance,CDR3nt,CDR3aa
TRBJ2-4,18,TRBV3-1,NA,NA,TGTACCAGCAGCCAAACTGTCCCGAGCGGGCTGGCCAAAAACATTCAGTACTTC,CTSSQTVPSGLAKNIQYF
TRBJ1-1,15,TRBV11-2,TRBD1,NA,TGTGCCAGCAGCTCCCGGGCAGGGGGGAACACTGAAGCTTTCTTT,CASSSRAGGNTEAFF
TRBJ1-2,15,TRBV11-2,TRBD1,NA,TGTGCCAGCAGCAACCCTGCGACAGGGGGCTATGGCTACACCTTC,CASSNPATGGYGYTF
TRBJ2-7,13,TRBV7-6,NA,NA,TGTGCCAGCACCAATGACATCGCCTACGAGCAGTACTTC,CASTNDIAYEQYF
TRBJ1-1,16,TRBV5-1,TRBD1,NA,TGCGCCAGCAGCACCCACCGGACAGGCGCGAACACTGAAGCTTTCTTT,CASSTHRTGANTEAFF
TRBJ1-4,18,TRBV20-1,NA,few,TGCAGTGCTAGGAGGGACACTGGGTGGGCCTCAACTAATGAAAAACTGTTTTTT,CSARRDTGWASTNEKLFF
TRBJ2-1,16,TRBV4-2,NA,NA,TGTGCCAGCAGCCAATTGGGACCGCAGCCAGACAATGAGCAGTTCTTC,CASSQLGPQPDNEQFF
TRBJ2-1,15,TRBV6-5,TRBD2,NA,TGTGCCAGCACCCCATCTAGCGGGAAATACAATGAGCAGTTCTTC,CASTPSSGKYNEQFF
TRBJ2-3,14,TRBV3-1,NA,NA,TGTGCCAGCAGCCAGGGGTCCCGCACAGATACGCAGTATTTT,CASSQGSRTDTQYF
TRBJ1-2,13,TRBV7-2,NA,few,TGTGCCAGCAGCCAATCGGCGAACTATGGCTACACCTTC,CASSQSANYGYTF
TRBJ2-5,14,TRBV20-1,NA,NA,TGCAGTGTTTCGACTCAAATGGGATTGGGAGAGCAGTACTTC,CSVSTQMGLGEQYF
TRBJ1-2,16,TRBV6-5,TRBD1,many,TGTGCCAGCAGTTACTTTCGGACAGGGGGCAACTATGGCTACACCTTC,CASSYFRTGGNYGYTF
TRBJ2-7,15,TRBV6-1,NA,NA,TGTGCCAGCAGTGAAACGCAGGGGTCGACCTACGAGCAGTACTTC,CASSETQGSTYEQYF
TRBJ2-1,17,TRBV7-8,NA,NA,TGTGCCAGCAGTCACGCCCTCCAGCGGGCATCCTACAATGAGCAGTTCTTC,CASSHALQRASYNEQFF
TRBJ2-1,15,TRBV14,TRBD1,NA,TGTGCCAGCAGCCAACCGGGACAGGGTTACAATGAGCAGTTCTTC,CASSQPGQGYNEQFF
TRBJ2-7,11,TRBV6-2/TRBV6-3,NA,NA,TGTGCCAGCAGTTACAATGGCGAGCAGTACTTC,CASSYNGEQYF
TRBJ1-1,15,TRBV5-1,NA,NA,TGCGCCAGCAGTTCCGTCGGGCGGGACGCTCGAGGAGCTTTCTTT,CASSSVGRDARGAFF
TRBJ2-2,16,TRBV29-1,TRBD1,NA,TGCAGCGTTGTAGGCCGAGGACAGGGGATTTTCGGGGAGCTGTTTTTT,CSVVGRGQGIFGELFF
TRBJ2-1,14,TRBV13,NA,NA,TGTGCCAGCAGCTCACTCCAAAATCACAATGAGCAGTTCTTC,CASSSLQNHNEQFF
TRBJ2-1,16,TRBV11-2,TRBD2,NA,TGTGCCAGCAGCCGAATTAAAGGACTAGCATACAATGAGCAGTTCTTC,CASSRIKGLAYNEQFF
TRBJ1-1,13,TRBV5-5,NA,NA,TGTGCCAATTCCAAGGGTGTGGACACTGAAGCTTTCTTT,CANSKGVDTEAFF
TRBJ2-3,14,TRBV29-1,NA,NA,TGCAGCGTTGGCAGGAGGGGGCTGAGAGATACGCAGTATTTT,CSVGRRGLRDTQYF
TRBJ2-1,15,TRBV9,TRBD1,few,TGTGCCAGCAGCCCCCGGACAGGGTTCACGAATGAGCAGTTCTTC,CASSPRTGFTNEQFF
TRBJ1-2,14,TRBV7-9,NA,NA,TGTGCCAGCAGCTTAGAATCCCTTGGGTATGGCTACACCTTC,CASSLESLGYGYTF
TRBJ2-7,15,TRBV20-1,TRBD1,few,TGCAGTGCCCCAGGACAGGGAGGATGGAGCTACGAGCAGTACTTC,CSAPGQGGWSYEQYF
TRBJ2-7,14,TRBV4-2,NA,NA,TGTGCCAGCAGCCAAGAGGGTACAGGGTACGAGCAGTACTTC,CASSQEGTGYEQYF
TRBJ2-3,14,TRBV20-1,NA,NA,TGCAGTGCTGGGCAGGTCATGAGCACAGATACGCAGTATTTT,CSAGQVMSTDTQYF
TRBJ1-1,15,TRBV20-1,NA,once,TGCAGTGCTAGAGATAGAGAGGGACTGAACACTGAAGCTTTCTTT,CSARDREGLNTEAFF
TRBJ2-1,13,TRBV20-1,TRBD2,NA,TGCAGTGCTAATACGGGGGGGGACAATGAGCAGTTCTTC,CSANTGGDNEQFF
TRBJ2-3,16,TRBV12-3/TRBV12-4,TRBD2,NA,TGTGCCAGCAGAGTAGATAGCGGGACGATTCCAGATACGCAGTATTTT,CASRVDSGTIPDTQYF
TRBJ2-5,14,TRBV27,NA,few,TGTGCCAGCACTAGTGTAGGGGCGGTGAAGACCCAGTACTTC,CASTSVGAVKTQYF
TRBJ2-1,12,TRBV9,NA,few,TGTGCCAGCAGCGTTCCCCTGGGTGAGCAGTTCTTC,CASSVPLGEQFF
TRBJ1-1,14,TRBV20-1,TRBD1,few,TGCAGTGCGGAAGACAGGGGGGTGGGCACTGAAGCTTTCTTT,CSAEDRGVGTEAFF
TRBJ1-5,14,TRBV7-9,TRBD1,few,TGTGCCAGCAGCTACACAGGGGTCGGTCAGCCCCAGCATTTT,CASSYTGVGQPQHF
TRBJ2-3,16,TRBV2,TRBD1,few,TGTGCCAGCAGGGGCTACGGGACAGGGGGCACAGATACGCAGTATTTT,CASRGYGTGGTDTQYF
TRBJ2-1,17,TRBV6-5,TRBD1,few,TGTGCCAGCAGTTACGCGGTAGGGGAACAGGGGGAATATGAGCAGTTCTTC,CASSYAVGEQGEYEQFF
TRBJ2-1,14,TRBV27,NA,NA,TGTGCCAGCAGTTTCAGTAGGGTCAACAATGAGCAGTTCTTC,CASSFSRVNNEQFF
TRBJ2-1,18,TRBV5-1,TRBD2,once,TGCGCCAGCAGCCCACCGGATGCTAGCGGGGCACCTTACAATGAGCAGTTCTTC,CASSPPDASGAPYNEQFF
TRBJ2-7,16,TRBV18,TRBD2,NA,TGTGCCAGCTCACCACTTGTCGGGACTAGCTCCTACGAGCAGTACTTC,CASSPLVGTSSYEQYF
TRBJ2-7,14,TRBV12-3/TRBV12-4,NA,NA,TGTGCCAGTCGGGGGGCGCCCGCTTCCTACGAGCAGTACTTC,CASRGAPASYEQYF
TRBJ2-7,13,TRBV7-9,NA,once,TGTACCAGCGGTAGGGACACTACCTACGAGCAGTACTTC,CTSGRDTTYEQYF
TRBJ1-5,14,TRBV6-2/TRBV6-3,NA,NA,TGTGCCAGCAGCGAGACAGAAGGCAGGCAGCCCCAGCATTTT,CASSETEGRQPQHF